This TCR beta chain was sequenced during a study of preoperative IRX-2 immunotherapy in early breast cancer. Generated by immunoSEQ multiplex PCR, the TCRdb table keeps only in-frame clones and is missing some. The sample consists of around 88,000 clones, about nine tenths of them appearing once. V lost 4 bases and J lost 3; bases outside the gene matches: 9. Germline CDR1 is LNHNV and CDR2 is YYDKDF (reference sequence). This CDR3 spans 15 amino acids. The treatment: preoperative locoregional IRX-2 cytokine immunotherapy. Samples came from a phase Ib trial of preoperative locoregional IRX-2 cytokine immunotherapy.

This chain links TRBV15 with TRBJ2-7; 7 bases are a match to TRBD1. The clonotype comes from a human donor with breast cancer. Sequencing used tumor tissue, obtained after IRX-2 immunotherapy. The CDR3 protein is CATSTPTGTIYEQYF. The CDR3 coding sequence is TGTGCCACCAGCACCCCGACAGGGACCATCTACGAGCAGTACTTC.